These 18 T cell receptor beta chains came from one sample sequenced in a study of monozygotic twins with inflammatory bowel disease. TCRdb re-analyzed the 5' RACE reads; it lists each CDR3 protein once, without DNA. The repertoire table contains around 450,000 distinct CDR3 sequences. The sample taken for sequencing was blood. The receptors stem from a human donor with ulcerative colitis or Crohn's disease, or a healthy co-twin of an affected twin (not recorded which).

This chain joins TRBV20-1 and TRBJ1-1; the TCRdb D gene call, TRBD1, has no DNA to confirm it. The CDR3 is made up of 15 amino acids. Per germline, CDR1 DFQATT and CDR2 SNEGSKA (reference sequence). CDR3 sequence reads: CSARRGEKLNTEAFF.

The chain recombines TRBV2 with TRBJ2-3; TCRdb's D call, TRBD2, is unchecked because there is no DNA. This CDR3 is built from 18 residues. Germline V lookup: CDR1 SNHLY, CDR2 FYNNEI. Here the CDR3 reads CASSGAGLAGGSTDTQYF.

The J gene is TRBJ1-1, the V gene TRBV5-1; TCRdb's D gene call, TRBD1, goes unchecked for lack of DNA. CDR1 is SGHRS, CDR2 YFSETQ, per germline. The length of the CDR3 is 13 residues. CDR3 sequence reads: CASSLGGNTEAFF.

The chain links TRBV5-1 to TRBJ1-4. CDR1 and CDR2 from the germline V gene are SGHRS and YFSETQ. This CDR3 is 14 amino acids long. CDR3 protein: CASSRGGSGEKLFF.

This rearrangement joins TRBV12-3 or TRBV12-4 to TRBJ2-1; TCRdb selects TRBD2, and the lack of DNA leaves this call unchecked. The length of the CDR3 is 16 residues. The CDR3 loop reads CASIRWGGSNYNEQFF.

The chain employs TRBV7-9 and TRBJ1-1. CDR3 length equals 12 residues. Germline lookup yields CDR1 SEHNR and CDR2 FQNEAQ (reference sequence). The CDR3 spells CASTHRGPEAFF.

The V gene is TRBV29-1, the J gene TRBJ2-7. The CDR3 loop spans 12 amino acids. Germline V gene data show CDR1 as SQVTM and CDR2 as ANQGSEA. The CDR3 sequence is CSVENTSDEQYF.

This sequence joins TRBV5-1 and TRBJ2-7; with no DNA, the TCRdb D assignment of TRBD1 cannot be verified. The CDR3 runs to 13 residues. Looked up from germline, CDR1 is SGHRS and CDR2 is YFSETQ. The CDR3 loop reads CASSGDGRYEQYF.

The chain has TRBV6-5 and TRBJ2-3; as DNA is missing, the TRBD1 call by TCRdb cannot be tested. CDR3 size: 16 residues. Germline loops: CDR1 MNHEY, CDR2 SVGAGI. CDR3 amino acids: CASSYPLGTGADTQYF.

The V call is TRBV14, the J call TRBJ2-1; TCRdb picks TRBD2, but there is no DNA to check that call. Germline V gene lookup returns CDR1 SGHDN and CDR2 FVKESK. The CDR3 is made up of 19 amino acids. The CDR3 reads CASSSRGTTVRGSYNEQFF.

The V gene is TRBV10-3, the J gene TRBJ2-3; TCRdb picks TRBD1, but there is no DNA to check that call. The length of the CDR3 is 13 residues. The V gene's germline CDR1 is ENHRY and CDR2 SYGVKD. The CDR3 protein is CAISPRDTDTQYF.

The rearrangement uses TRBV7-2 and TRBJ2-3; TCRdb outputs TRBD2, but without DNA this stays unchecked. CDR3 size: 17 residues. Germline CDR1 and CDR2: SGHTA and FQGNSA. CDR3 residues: CASSFSSGGGGTDTQYF.

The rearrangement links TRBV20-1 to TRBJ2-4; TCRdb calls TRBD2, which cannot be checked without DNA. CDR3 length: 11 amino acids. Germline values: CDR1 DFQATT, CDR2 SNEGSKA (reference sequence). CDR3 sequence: CSAKLALIQYF.

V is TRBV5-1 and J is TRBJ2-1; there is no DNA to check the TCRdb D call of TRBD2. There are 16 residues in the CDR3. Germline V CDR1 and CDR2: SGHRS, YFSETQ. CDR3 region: CASSFTGLATYNEQFF.

The CDR3 loop reads CASSQTGETQYF. The V gene is TRBV5-5, the J gene TRBJ2-5; with no DNA, the TCRdb D assignment of TRBD1 cannot be verified. Looked up from germline, CDR1 is SGHKS and CDR2 is YYEKEE (reference sequence). This CDR3 contains 12 residues.

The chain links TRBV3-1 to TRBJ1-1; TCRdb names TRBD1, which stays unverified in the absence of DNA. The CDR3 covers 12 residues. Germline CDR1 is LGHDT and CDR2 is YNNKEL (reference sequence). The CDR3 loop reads CASSPGQGQAFF.

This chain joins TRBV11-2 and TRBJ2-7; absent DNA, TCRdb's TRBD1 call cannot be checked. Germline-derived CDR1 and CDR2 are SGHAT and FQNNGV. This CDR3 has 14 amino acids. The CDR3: CASSFGRERYEQYF.

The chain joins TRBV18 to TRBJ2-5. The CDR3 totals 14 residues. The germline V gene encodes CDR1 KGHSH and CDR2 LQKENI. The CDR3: CASSPTSNGETQYF.